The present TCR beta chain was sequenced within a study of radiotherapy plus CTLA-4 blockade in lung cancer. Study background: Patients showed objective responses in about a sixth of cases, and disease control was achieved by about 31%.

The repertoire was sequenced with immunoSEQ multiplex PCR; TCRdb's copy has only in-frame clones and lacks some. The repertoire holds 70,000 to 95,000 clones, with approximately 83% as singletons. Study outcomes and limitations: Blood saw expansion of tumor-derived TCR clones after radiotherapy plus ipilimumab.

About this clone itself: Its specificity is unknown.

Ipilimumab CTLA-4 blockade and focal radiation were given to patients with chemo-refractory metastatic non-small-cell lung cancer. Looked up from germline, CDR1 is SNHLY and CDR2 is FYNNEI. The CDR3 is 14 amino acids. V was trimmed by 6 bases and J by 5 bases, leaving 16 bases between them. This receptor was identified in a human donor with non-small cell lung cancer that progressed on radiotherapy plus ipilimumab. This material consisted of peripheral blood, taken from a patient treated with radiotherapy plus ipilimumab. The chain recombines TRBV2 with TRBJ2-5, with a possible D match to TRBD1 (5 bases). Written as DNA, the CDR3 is TGTGCCAGCAGGGCCGTGGGGCTGCGTGAGACCCAGTACTTC. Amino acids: CASRAVGLRETQYF.